Below are 4 T cell receptor beta chains sequenced from a single sample in a study of early T cells in non-severe SARS-CoV-2 infection. TCRdb recomputed calls from the 5' RACE reads with MiXCR, one row per CDR3 protein. The sample has about 110,000 distinct CDR3 sequences, about 12% seen once; the top ten hold approximately 3.1%. Sequences were obtained from whole blood. These receptors were obtained from an adult who was a healthcare worker with PCR-confirmed SARS-CoV-2 infection or an uninfected control (not recorded which).

This clonotype was seen a few times. The chain couples TRBV6-9 to TRBJ2-7; no reliable D call. The CDR3 sequence is 14 residues long. With 0 bases removed from V and 0 bases from J, the gap between germline ends came to 6 bases. Germline assignment: CDR1 MNHGY and CDR2 SVAAGI. The chain's CDR3 is CASSYSGDSYEQYF. The CDR3 region has the DNA TGTGCCAGCAGTTATTCAGGTGACTCCTACGAGCAGTACTTC.

This clonotype came up many times. This sequence joins TRBV6-6 and TRBJ1-1; D may be TRBD1 (6 bases). V dropped 2 bases and J dropped 7 bases, with 23 bases sitting between them. CDR1 is MNHNY and CDR2 is SVGAGI in the germline V gene (reference sequence). The CDR3 is 17 amino acids. The CDR3 DNA reads TGTGCCAGCAGTTACCCCCTAACAGGGAGGGGACCTGATGAAGCTTTCTTT. Translation gives CASSYPLTGRGPDEAFF.

The chain employs TRBV11-2 and TRBJ2-5; weak D call: TRBD1 (7 bases). Germline CDR1 SGHAT, CDR2 FQNNGV. The length of the CDR3 is 15 residues. With 3 bases removed from V and 5 bases from J, the gap between germline ends came to 16 bases. This chain's CDR3 is CASSFGTQGVETQYF. DNA of the CDR3: TGTGCCAGCAGCTTCGGGACTCAGGGGGTGGAGACCCAGTACTTC.

This clonotype was counted at least ten times. V usage is TRBV19 and J usage is TRBJ2-1; 9 nucleotides match TRBD2. Germline lookup yields CDR1 LNHDA and CDR2 SQIVND (reference sequence). The V segment lost 3 bases and the J segment 5 bases; nucleotides outside the gene matches: 5. The CDR3 sequence is 15 residues long. In DNA form, the CDR3 reads TGTGCCAGTAGTATGCGACTAGCGGAACACAATGAGCAGTTCTTC. It translates to CASSMRLAEHNEQFF.